Below, 19 T cell receptor beta chains from the same sample are listed, as sequenced in a study of shared clonotypes between healthy human individuals. The data were produced by immunoSEQ multiplex PCR, yet TCRdb's version contains in-frame clones alone and is incomplete. The sample holds 600,000 to 750,000 clones, roughly 72% seen once. Material: memory CD4+ T cells sorted from blood. The subset denotes: CD45RA-negative fraction. The receptors derive from a woman aged 30 to 39 in good health.

With respect to this clone: Other DNA sequences in this sample translate to the same CDR3. The rearrangement uses TRBV28 and TRBJ1-2; D not certain. Germline assignment: CDR1 MDHEN and CDR2 SYDVKM. V was trimmed by 3 bases and J by 5 bases, leaving 7 bases between them. CDR3 length: 12 residues. As DNA, the CDR3 is TGTGCCAGCAGTTTGTCAAATTATGGCTACACCTTC. It codes for CASSLSNYGYTF.

The chain joins TRBV5-1 to TRBJ2-3; 11 bases line up with TRBD2. Germline lookup yields CDR1 SGHRS and CDR2 YFSETQ. The CDR3 covers 16 residues. Unmatched junction bases numbered 8, after V lost 4 bases and J lost 4 bases. CDR3 nucleotide sequence: TGCGCCAGCAGCCTGCGTAGCGGGAGGGCCCCAGATACGCAGTATTTT. It yields the protein CASSLRSGRAPDTQYF. Variable domain in full (rest from reference TRBV5-1 and TRBJ2-3): KAGVTQTPRYLIKTRGQQVTLSCSPISGHRSVSWYQQTPGQGLQFLFEYFSETQRNKGNFPGRFSGRQFSNSRSEMNVSTLELGDSALYLCASSLRSGRAPDTQYFGPGTRLTVL.

As regards this clone: The sample contains more than one DNA sequence encoding this CDR3. The J gene is TRBJ2-4, the V gene TRBV5-1; TRBD1 matches 7 bases. CDR1 and CDR2 from the germline V gene are SGHRS and YFSETQ. Unmatched junction bases numbered 4, after V lost 0 bases and J lost 7 bases. The CDR3 totals 14 residues. CDR3 sequence (DNA): TGCGCCAGCAGCTTGGGGACAGGTGGGAACATTCAGTACTTC. It codes for CASSLGTGGNIQYF.

The rearrangement uses TRBV5-1 and TRBJ2-3; 10 nucleotides agree with TRBD1. This CDR3 contains 16 residues. Germline CDR1 and CDR2: SGHRS and YFSETQ. Germline trimming cut 4 bases from V and 3 bases from J; bases unmatched to any gene: 8. As DNA, the CDR3 is TGCGCCAGCAGCCCGCCCCGGGACAGGGGTACAGATACGCAGTATTTT. This gives the protein CASSPPRDRGTDTQYF.

This clone was counted between two and nine times. The V call is TRBV4-1, the J call TRBJ2-3, with TRBD2 matching 14 bases. Germline CDR1 MGHRA, CDR2 YSYEKL. V trimming: 5 bases; J trimming: 3 bases; junction bases outside the gene matches: 19. This CDR3 comprises 21 residues. This CDR3 is CASSFSTGLAGGRGETDTQYF. Written as DNA, the CDR3 is TGCGCCAGCAGCTTCAGCACCGGACTAGCGGGAGGTCGGGGAGAAACAGATACGCAGTATTTT.

The chain employs TRBV11-2 and TRBJ2-1; TRBD2 agrees at 11 bases. In germline, CDR1 is SGHAT, CDR2 FQNNGV. This CDR3 region has 17 residues. J was trimmed by 2 bases and V by 5 bases; bases with no gene match: 8. CDR3 bases: TGTGCCAGCAGCCTAAGTGGGACTAGCGGAGCCTACAATGAGCAGTTCTTC. Residues: CASSLSGTSGAYNEQFF.

V gene TRBV5-1 combines with J gene TRBJ2-7, with D maybe TRBD1 (6 bases). Germline assignment: CDR1 SGHRS and CDR2 YFSETQ. The CDR3 covers 14 residues. V was shortened by 0 bases and J by 3 bases, with 10 bases between the two germline ends. The CDR3 region has the DNA TGCGCCAGCAGCTTGGTACCGGGACACTACGAGCAGTACTTC. Residues: CASSLVPGHYEQYF.

This clone showed up just a few times. The CDR3 nucleotides read TGTGCCATCAGTGCAACACGAGCAGGGACCTACGAGCAGTACTTC. Translation gives CAISATRAGTYEQYF. The chain joins TRBV10-3 to TRBJ2-7; perhaps TRBD1 as D (5 bases). V lost 4 bases, J lost 2 bases, and 15 bases lay in between. The germline CDR1 and CDR2 sequences are ENHRY and SYGVKD. CDR3 length equals 15 residues.

The rearrangement joins TRBV30 to TRBJ2-7; D remains unclear. Germline lookup yields CDR1 GTSNPN and CDR2 SVGIG (reference sequence). With 1 base removed from V and 2 bases from J, the gap between germline ends came to 6 bases. This CDR3 spans 12 amino acids. The CDR3 DNA follows: TGTGCCTGGAGTGCGGATGCCTACGAGCAGTACTTC. Protein product: CAWSADAYEQYF.

The J gene is TRBJ2-7, the V gene TRBV4-1; D could derive from TRBD1 or TRBD2 (5 bases each). The CDR3 loop spans 15 amino acids. The germline V and J ends were trimmed by 4 bases and 0 bases, with 13 bases remaining between them. From germline, CDR1 is MGHRA and CDR2 YSYEKL. In DNA form, the CDR3 reads TGCGCCAGCAGCCCGGGGACGCATAGCTCCTACGAGCAGTACTTC. It translates to CASSPGTHSSYEQYF.

This chain joins TRBV6-5 and TRBJ1-2; TRBD1 matches at 11 bases. Germline lookup yields CDR1 MNHEY and CDR2 SVGAGI. The CDR3 is 16 amino acids. Trimming took 4 bases from V and 6 from J; bases not matched to a gene: 10. CDR3 in amino acids: CASSWGLGQGANGYTF. In DNA form, the CDR3 reads TGTGCCAGCAGTTGGGGCCTTGGACAGGGGGCAAATGGCTACACCTTC.

Worth noting for this clone: Given a much more abundant clone one base away, this may be a read error. Different DNA sequences within this sample yield the same CDR3. The chain combines TRBV5-6 with TRBJ2-5; D is unresolved. The germline CDR1 and CDR2 sequences are SGHDT and YYEEEE. The CDR3 spans 11 residues. V dropped 3 bases and J dropped 5 bases, with 5 bases sitting between them. The CDR3 loop reads CASSSRETQYF. The CDR3 bases are TGTGCCAGCAGCTCCCGGGAGACCCAGTACTTC.

The V call is TRBV2, the J call TRBJ2-7; 11 bases agree with TRBD1. Germline V gives CDR1 SNHLY, CDR2 FYNNEI. CDR3 size: 13 residues. V was pared by 8 bases and J by 3 bases, with 3 bases of the junction left unmatched. The CDR3 bases are TGTGCCAGCGGACAGGGGGCGGTCTACGAGCAGTACTTC. Translating gives CASGQGAVYEQYF.

V usage is TRBV4-1 and J usage is TRBJ1-5; D is uncertain. Trimming stripped 1 base from V and 1 base from J, with 14 bases between. From germline, CDR1 is MGHRA and CDR2 YSYEKL. This CDR3 has 17 residues. CDR3 nucleotides: TGCGCCAGCAGCCAAGGTAGAGGGAGAGACAGCAATCAGCCCCAGCATTTT. As protein: CASSQGRGRDSNQPQHF.

This clone has just a few counts. This sequence joins TRBV27 and TRBJ1-2; D perhaps matches TRBD1 (6 bases). The V end was cut by 6 bases, the J end by 1 base, with 9 bases between. From germline, CDR1 is MNHEY and CDR2 SMNVEV (reference sequence). The CDR3 runs to 13 residues. DNA of the CDR3: TGTGCCAGCAGGGACAGCAATAACTATGGCTACACCTTC. Amino acids: CASRDSNNYGYTF.

This CDR3 reads CASSPSSGRASVEQYF. Written as DNA, the CDR3 is TGTGCCAGCAGTCCATCTAGCGGGAGGGCCTCCGTCGAGCAGTACTTC. The genes are TRBV6-6 and TRBJ2-7; 12 positions agree with TRBD2. V shed 5 bases, J shed 6 bases, and the junction held 11 bases outside the gene matches. This CDR3 is 16 amino acids long. CDR1 and CDR2 (germline): MNHNY, SVGAGI (reference sequence).

This chain uses TRBV5-3 with TRBJ1-2, with 8 bases fitting TRBD1. TRBV5-3 is known as an ORF, though its function is uncertain. Trimming at V came to 4 bases and at J to 2 bases, leaving 13 bases not matched to a gene. CDR3 size: 17 residues. CDR3 sequence: CARSLRDRRLLNYGYTF. The DNA of the CDR3 is TGTGCCAGAAGCCTCCGGGACAGGAGATTACTCAACTATGGCTACACCTTC.

A word on this clone: The same CDR3 can be traced to other DNA sequences in this sample. The chain has TRBV19 and TRBJ2-1; TRBD1 matches 11 bases. The ends lost 1 base at V and 3 bases at J; junction bases unmatched: 5. This CDR3 comprises 17 residues. The germline V gene encodes CDR1 LNHDA and CDR2 SQIVND (reference sequence). CDR3 coding DNA: TGTGCCAGTAGTATAGCAACCGGGACAGGGGGCTACAATGAGCAGTTCTTC. The encoded protein is CASSIATGTGGYNEQFF.

This chain links TRBV30 with TRBJ1-1; no clear D gene. The V end lost 6 bases, the J end lost 1 base, and 9 bases lay between the germline ends. There are 12 residues in the CDR3. The germline gives CDR1 GTSNPN, CDR2 SVGIG (reference sequence). DNA for the CDR3: TGTGCCTGCACGGGCCCGAACACTGAAGCTTTCTTT. As protein: CACTGPNTEAFF.